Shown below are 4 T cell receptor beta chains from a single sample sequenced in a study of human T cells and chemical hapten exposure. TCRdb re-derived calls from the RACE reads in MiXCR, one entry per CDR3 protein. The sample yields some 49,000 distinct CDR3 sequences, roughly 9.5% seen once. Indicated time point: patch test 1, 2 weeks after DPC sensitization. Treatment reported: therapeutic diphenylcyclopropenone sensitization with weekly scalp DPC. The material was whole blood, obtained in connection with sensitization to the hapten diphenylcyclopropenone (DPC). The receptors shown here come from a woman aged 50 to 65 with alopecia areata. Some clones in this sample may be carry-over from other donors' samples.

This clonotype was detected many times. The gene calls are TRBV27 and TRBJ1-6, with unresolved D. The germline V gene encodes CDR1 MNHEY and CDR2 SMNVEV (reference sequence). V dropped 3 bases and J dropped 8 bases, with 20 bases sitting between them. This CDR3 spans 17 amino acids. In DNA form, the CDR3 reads TGTGCCAGCAGTTTGTCAGGCGGCGCCGGCCGTCATTCACCCCTCCACTTT. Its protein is CASSLSGGAGRHSPLHF.

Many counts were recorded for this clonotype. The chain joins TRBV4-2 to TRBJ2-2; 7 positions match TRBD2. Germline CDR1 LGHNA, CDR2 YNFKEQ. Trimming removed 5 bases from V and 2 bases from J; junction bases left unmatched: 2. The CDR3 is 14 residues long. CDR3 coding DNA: TGTGCCAGCAGCGCGGGAGCTAACACCGGGGAGCTGTTTTTT. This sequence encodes CASSAGANTGELFF.

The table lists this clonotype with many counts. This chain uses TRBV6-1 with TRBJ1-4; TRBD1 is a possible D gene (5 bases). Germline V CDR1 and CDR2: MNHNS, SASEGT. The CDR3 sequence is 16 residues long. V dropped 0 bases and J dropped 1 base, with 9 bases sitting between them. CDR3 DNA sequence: TGTGCCAGCAGTGAAGCCCGCGGGGGAACTAATGAAAAACTGTTTTTT. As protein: CASSEARGGTNEKLFF.

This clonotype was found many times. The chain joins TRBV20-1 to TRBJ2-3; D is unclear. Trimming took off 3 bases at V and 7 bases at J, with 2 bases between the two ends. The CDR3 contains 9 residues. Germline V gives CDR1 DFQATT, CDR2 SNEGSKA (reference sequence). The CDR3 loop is CSASHTQYF. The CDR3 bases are TGCAGTGCTAGCCATACGCAGTATTTT.